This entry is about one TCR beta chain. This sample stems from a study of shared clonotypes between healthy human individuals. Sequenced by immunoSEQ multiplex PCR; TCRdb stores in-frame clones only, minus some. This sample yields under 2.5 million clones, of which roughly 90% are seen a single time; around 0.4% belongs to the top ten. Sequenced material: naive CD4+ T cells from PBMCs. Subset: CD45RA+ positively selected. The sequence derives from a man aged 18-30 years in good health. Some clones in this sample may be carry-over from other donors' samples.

The CDR3 protein is CATRGTSGGGIGELFF. CDR3 nucleotides: TGTGCCACCCGAGGGACTAGCGGGGGGGGAATCGGGGAGCTGTTTTTT. The rearrangement joins TRBV10-3 to TRBJ2-2, with TRBD2 matching 16 bases. The V gene end was trimmed by 10 bases and the J gene end by 7 bases; junction bases not matched to a gene: 9. Germline assignment: CDR1 ENHRY and CDR2 SYGVKD. This CDR3 is built from 16 residues.